The rows below give T cell receptor beta chains drawn from one sample of a study of identical twins. One entry per CDR3 protein, called by TCRdb with MiXCR from the 5' RACE reads. This table holds about 700,000 distinct CDR3 sequences, approximately 6% found once. The specimen was naive T cells sorted from blood. The source is a man aged 18 to 29 in good health. Both conserved end residues are part of each CDR3. Fields, in order: J gene, D gene, clone size, V gene, CDR3 protein, CDR3 DNA. The D gene is left open where the match is weak. Expanded clones get a size class; other rows say once, few or many, or leave the size out.

j_call: TRBJ2-3
d_call: -
clone_size: many
v_call: TRBV21-1
cdr3_aa: CASSKALVASTDTQYF
cdr3_nt: TGTGCCAGCAGCAAAGCGCTGGTAGCGAGCACAGATACGCAGTATTTT

j_call: TRBJ2-4
d_call: -
clone_size: -
v_call: TRBV5-6
cdr3_aa: CASSFAGAIGIQYF
cdr3_nt: TGTGCCAGCAGCTTTGCAGGGGCAATAGGGATTCAGTACTTC

j_call: TRBJ1-2
d_call: -
clone_size: many
v_call: TRBV27
cdr3_aa: CASSQKRYGYTF
cdr3_nt: TGTGCCAGCAGTCAGAAGAGGTATGGCTACACCTTC

j_call: TRBJ2-5
d_call: -
clone_size: few
v_call: TRBV7-9
cdr3_aa: CASTGPLWTAKETQYF
cdr3_nt: TGTGCCAGCACCGGACCTCTCTGGACAGCAAAAGAGACCCAGTACTTC

j_call: TRBJ2-3
d_call: -
clone_size: many
v_call: TRBV5-1
cdr3_aa: CASSTTQGNTDTQYF
cdr3_nt: TGCGCCAGCAGCACCACGCAGGGGAACACAGATACGCAGTATTTT

j_call: TRBJ2-1
d_call: TRBD2
clone_size: few
v_call: TRBV30
cdr3_aa: CAWIPSLAGEQFF
cdr3_nt: TGTGCCTGGATTCCGTCGTTAGCGGGTGAGCAGTTCTTC

j_call: TRBJ2-7
d_call: -
clone_size: many
v_call: TRBV27
cdr3_aa: CASRLQGWDEQYF
cdr3_nt: TGTGCCAGCAGGCTACAGGGTTGGGACGAGCAGTACTTC

j_call: TRBJ1-3
d_call: -
clone_size: -
v_call: TRBV12-3/TRBV12-4
cdr3_aa: CACSTGTYSGNTIYF
cdr3_nt: TGTGCCTGTTCAACCGGGACCTACTCTGGAAACACCATATATTTT

j_call: TRBJ2-5
d_call: TRBD1
clone_size: -
v_call: TRBV28
cdr3_aa: CASGSGQGSQETQYF
cdr3_nt: TGTGCCAGCGGTTCGGGACAGGGGTCCCAAGAGACCCAGTACTTC

j_call: TRBJ2-2
d_call: -
clone_size: many
v_call: TRBV20-1
cdr3_aa: CSAVGRIPRSGELFF
cdr3_nt: TGCAGTGCGGTTGGGCGCATCCCAAGGTCCGGGGAGCTGTTTTTT

j_call: TRBJ2-7
d_call: -
clone_size: few
v_call: TRBV6-1
cdr3_aa: CASSAQRDYEQYF
cdr3_nt: TGTGCCAGCAGCGCTCAACGCGACTACGAGCAGTACTTC

j_call: TRBJ1-5
d_call: TRBD1
clone_size: -
v_call: TRBV10-3
cdr3_aa: CAISPGQGNQPQHF
cdr3_nt: TGTGCCATCAGCCCTGGACAGGGGAATCAGCCCCAGCATTTT

j_call: TRBJ1-5
d_call: -
clone_size: many
v_call: TRBV29-1
cdr3_aa: CSVALGLDQPQHF
cdr3_nt: TGCAGCGTTGCACTTGGGCTCGATCAGCCCCAGCATTTT

j_call: TRBJ1-2
d_call: -
clone_size: few
v_call: TRBV12-5
cdr3_aa: CASGGDSYGYTF
cdr3_nt: TGTGCTAGTGGGGGCGACAGCTATGGCTACACCTTC

j_call: TRBJ2-5
d_call: TRBD2
clone_size: many
v_call: TRBV7-9
cdr3_aa: CASSWGLGETQYF
cdr3_nt: TGTGCCAGCAGCTGGGGACTAGGAGAGACCCAGTACTTC

j_call: TRBJ1-1
d_call: -
clone_size: -
v_call: TRBV30
cdr3_aa: CAWSVLWGGNTEAFF
cdr3_nt: TGTGCCTGGAGTGTACTATGGGGGGGGAACACTGAAGCTTTCTTT

j_call: TRBJ2-1
d_call: TRBD2
clone_size: many
v_call: TRBV7-8
cdr3_aa: CASSLLASGSLTHEQFF
cdr3_nt: TGTGCCAGCAGCTTACTGGCTAGCGGGAGCCTCACACATGAGCAGTTCTTC

j_call: TRBJ2-1
d_call: -
clone_size: many
v_call: TRBV28
cdr3_aa: CASSAGAYNEQFF
cdr3_nt: TGTGCCAGCAGCGCGGGGGCTTACAATGAGCAGTTCTTC

j_call: TRBJ2-2
d_call: -
clone_size: -
v_call: TRBV20-1
cdr3_aa: CSARVNQAANTGELFF
cdr3_nt: TGCAGTGCTAGGGTCAACCAGGCCGCGAACACCGGGGAGCTGTTTTTT

j_call: TRBJ2-4
d_call: -
clone_size: many
v_call: TRBV21-1
cdr3_aa: CASSKERQRIQNIQYF
cdr3_nt: TGTGCCAGCAGCAAAGAACGACAGCGGATACAAAACATTCAGTACTTC

j_call: TRBJ2-1
d_call: -
clone_size: -
v_call: TRBV19
cdr3_aa: CANHWGRNEQFF
cdr3_nt: TGTGCCAACCACTGGGGTCGCAATGAGCAGTTCTTC

j_call: TRBJ2-1
d_call: -
clone_size: many
v_call: TRBV12-3/TRBV12-4
cdr3_aa: CATPGSEEQFF
cdr3_nt: TGTGCCACCCCTGGGTCAGAAGAGCAGTTCTTC

j_call: TRBJ2-5
d_call: -
clone_size: -
v_call: TRBV4-1
cdr3_aa: CASSQDGSVGLETQYF
cdr3_nt: TGCGCCAGCAGCCAAGACGGGTCGGTGGGGTTAGAGACCCAGTACTTC